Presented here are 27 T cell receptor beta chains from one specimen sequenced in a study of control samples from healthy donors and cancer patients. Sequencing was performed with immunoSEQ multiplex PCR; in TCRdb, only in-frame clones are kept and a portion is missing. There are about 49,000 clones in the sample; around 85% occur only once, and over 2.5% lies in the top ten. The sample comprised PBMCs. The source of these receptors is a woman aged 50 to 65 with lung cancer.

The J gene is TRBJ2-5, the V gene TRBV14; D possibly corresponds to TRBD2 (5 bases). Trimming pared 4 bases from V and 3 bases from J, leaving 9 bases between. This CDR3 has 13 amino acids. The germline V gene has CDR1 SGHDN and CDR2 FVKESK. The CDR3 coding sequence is TGTGCCAGCAGCCGAAGGCGGGAAGAGACCCAGTACTTC. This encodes CASSRRREETQYF.

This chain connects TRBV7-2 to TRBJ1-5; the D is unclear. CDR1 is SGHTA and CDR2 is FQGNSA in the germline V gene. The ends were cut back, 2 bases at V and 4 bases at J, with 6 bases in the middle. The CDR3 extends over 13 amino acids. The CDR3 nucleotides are TGTGCCAGCAGCTTAATAGATAATCAGCCCCAGCATTTT. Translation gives CASSLIDNQPQHF.

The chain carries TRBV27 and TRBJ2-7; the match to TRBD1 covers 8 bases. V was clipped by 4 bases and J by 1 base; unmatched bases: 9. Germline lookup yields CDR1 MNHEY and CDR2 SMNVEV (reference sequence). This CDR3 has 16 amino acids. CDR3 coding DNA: TGTGCCAGCAGTTCCCTCCCCGGGACAGGTTCCTACGAGCAGTACTTC. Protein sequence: CASSSLPGTGSYEQYF.

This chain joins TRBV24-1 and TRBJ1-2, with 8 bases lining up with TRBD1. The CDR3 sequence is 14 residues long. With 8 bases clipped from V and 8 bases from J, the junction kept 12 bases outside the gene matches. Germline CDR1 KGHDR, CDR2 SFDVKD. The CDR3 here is CATMETGALGGYTF. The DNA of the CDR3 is TGTGCCACCATGGAGACAGGGGCCCTCGGAGGCTACACCTTC.

CDR3: CASRPPVGNTEAFF. CDR3 DNA: TGTGCCAGCCGACCCCCGGTAGGCAACACTGAAGCTTTCTTT. V is TRBV6-5 and J is TRBJ1-1; D uncertain. Trimming cost V 8 bases and J 2 bases, with 15 bases left between them. Germline CDR1 and CDR2: MNHEY and SVGAGI. The length of the CDR3 is 14 residues.

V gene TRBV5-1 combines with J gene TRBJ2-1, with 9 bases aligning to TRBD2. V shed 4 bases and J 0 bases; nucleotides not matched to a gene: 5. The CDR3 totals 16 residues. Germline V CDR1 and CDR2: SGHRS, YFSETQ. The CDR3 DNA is TGCGCCAGCAGCAGCGGGGGGCTTAGCTCCTACAATGAGCAGTTCTTC. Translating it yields CASSSGGLSSYNEQFF.

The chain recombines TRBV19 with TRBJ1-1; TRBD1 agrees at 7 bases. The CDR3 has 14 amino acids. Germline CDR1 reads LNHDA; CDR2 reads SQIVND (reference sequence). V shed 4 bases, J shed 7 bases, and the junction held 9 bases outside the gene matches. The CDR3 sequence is CASSTGTELYEAFF. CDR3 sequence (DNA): TGTGCCAGTAGTACCGGGACAGAGCTTTATGAAGCTTTCTTT.

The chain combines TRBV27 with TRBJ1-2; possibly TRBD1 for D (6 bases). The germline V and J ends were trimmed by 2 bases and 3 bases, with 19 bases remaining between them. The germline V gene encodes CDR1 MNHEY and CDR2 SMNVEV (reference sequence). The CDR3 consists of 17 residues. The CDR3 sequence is CASSLSRAGTPDYGYTF. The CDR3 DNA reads TGTGCCAGCAGTTTAAGTCGGGCGGGGACACCTGACTATGGCTACACCTTC.

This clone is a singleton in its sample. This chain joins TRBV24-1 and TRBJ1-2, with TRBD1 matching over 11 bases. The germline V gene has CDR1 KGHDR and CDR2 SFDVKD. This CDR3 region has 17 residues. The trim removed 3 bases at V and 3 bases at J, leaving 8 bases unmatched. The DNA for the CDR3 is TGTGCCACCAGTGATCCCGGGACAGGGGGAAGGGACTATGGCTACACCTTC. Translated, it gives CATSDPGTGGRDYGYTF.

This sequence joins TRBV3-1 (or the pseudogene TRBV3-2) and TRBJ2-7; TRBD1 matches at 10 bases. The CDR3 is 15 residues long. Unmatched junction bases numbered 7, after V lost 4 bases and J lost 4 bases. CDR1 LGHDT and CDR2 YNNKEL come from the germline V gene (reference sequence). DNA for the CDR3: TGTGCCAGCAGCCTCTCTCAGGGACAGGGGTACGAGCAGTACTTC. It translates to CASSLSQGQGYEQYF.

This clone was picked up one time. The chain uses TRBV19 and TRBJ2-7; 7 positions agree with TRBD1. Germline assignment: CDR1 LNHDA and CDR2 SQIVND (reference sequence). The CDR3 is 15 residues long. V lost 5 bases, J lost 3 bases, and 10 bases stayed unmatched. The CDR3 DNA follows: TGTGCCAGTAGTGGGGGTAACAGGGGCGGCTACGAGCAGTACTTC. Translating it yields CASSGGNRGGYEQYF. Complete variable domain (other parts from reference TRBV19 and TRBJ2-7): DGGITQSPKYLFRKEGQNVTLSCEQNLNHDAMYWYRQDPGQGLRLIYYSQIVNDFQKGDIAEGYSVSREKKESFPLTVTSAQKNPTAFYLCASSGGNRGGYEQYFGPGTRLTVT.

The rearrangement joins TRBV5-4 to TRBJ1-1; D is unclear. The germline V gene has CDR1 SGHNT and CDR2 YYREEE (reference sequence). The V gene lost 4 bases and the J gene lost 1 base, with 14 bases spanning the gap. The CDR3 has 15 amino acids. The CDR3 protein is CASSNAGARNTEAFF. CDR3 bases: TGTGCCAGCAGCAACGCGGGAGCAAGGAACACTGAAGCTTTCTTT.

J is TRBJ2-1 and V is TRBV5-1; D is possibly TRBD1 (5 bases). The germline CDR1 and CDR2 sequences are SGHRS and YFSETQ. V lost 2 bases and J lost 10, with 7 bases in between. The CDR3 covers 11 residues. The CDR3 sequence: CASSFAGEQFF. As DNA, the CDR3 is TGCGCCAGCAGCTTTGCAGGGGAGCAGTTCTTC.

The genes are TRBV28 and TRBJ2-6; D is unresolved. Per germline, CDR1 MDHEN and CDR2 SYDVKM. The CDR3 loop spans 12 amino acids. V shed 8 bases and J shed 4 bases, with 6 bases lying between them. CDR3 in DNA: TGTGCCAGCGGATCGGGGGCCAACGTCCTGACTTTC. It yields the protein CASGSGANVLTF.

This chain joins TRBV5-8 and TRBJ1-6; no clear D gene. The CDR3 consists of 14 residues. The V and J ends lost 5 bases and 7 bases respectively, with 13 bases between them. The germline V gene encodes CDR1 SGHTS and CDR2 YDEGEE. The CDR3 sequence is CASRERVPNSPLHF. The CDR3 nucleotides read TGTGCCAGCAGGGAGAGGGTCCCCAATTCACCCCTCCACTTT. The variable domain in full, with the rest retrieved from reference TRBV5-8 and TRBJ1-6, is EAGVTQSPTHLIKTRGQQATLRCSPISGHTSVYWYQQALGLGLQFLLWYDEGEERNRGNFPPRFSGRQFPNYSSELNVNALELEDSALYLCASRERVPNSPLHFGNGTRLTVT.

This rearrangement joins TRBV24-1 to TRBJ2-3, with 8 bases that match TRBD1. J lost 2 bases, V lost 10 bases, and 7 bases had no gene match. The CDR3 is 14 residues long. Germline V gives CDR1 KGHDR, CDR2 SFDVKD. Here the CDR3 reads CATRRGLDTDTQYF. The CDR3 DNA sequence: TGTGCCACTCGCAGGGGGCTGGACACAGATACGCAGTATTTT.

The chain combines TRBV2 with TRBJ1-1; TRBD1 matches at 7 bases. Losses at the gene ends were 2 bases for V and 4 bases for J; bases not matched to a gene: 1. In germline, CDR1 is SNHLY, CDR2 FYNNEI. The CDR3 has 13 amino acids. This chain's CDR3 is CASSETGVTEAFF. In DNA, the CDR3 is TGTGCCAGCAGTGAAACAGGGGTCACTGAAGCTTTCTTT. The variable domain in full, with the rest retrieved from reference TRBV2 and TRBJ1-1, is EPEVTQTPSHQVTQMGQEVILRCVPISNHLYFYWYRQILGQKVEFLVSFYNNEISEKSEIFDDQFSVERPDGSNFTLKIRSTKLEDSAMYFCASSETGVTEAFFGQGTRLTVV.

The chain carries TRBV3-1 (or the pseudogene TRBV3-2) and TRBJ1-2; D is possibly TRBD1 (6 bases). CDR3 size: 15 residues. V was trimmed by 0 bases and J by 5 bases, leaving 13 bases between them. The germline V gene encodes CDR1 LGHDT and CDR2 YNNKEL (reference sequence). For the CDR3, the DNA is TGTGCCAGCAGCCAAGACGTCGGACAGAATTATGGCTACACCTTC. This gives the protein CASSQDVGQNYGYTF.

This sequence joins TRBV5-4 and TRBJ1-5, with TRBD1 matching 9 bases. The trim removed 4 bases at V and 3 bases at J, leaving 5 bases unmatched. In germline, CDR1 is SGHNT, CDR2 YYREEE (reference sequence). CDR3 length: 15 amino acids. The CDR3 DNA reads TGTGCCAGCAGCCCCCGGGACAGGGTCAATCAGCCCCAGCATTTT. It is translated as CASSPRDRVNQPQHF.

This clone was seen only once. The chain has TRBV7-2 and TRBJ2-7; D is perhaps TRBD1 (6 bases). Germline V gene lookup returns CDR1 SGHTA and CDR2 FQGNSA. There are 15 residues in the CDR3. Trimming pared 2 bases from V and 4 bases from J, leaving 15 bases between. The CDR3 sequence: CASSLMVGQPYEQYF. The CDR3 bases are TGTGCCAGCAGCTTAATGGTCGGACAGCCATACGAGCAGTACTTC.

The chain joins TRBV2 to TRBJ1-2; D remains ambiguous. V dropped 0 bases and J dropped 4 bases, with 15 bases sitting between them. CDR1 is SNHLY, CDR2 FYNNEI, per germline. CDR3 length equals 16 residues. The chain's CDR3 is CASSEASTTSLYGYTF. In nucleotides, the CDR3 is TGTGCCAGCAGTGAAGCAAGTACGACTTCCCTCTATGGCTACACCTTC.

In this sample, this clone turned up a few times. The CDR3 loop reads CASSRSDSPLHF. The CDR3, as DNA: TGCGCCAGCAGCCGGAGTGATTCACCCCTCCACTTT. The chain couples TRBV5-1 to TRBJ1-6, with unresolved D. Germline lookup yields CDR1 SGHRS and CDR2 YFSETQ. V shed 4 bases and J shed 8 bases, with 7 bases lying between them. CDR3 length: 12 residues.

The CDR3 is CTSSYGTSNETQYF. The DNA of the CDR3 is TGCACCAGCAGCTACGGGACTAGCAACGAGACCCAGTACTTC. The chain carries TRBV1 and TRBJ2-5; TRBD2 is the table's D call, not checked against the DNA. TRBV1 is a documented pseudogene. The length of the CDR3 is 14 residues.

The CDR3 DNA sequence: TGTGCCAGCAGCTTAAAGGGTGAGACCTTCTCTGGGGCCAACGTCCTGACTTTC. This translates into CASSLKGETFSGANVLTF. The rearrangement joins TRBV7-9 to TRBJ2-6; no reliable D call. V was shortened by 2 bases and J by 0 bases, with 14 bases between the two germline ends. Germline CDR1 reads SEHNR; CDR2 reads FQNEAQ (reference sequence). The CDR3 length is 18 residues.

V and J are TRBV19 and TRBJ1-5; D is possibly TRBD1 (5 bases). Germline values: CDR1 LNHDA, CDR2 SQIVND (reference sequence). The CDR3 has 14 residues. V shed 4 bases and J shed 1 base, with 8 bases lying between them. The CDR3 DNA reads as TGTGCCAGTAGTAAGGGGCAGAGCAATCAGCCCCAGCATTTT. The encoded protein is CASSKGQSNQPQHF.

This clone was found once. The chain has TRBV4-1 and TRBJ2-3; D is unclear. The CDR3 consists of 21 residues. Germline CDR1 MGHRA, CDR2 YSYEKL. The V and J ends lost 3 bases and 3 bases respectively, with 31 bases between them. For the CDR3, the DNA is TGCGCCAGCAGCCATCTCGTCGGCAGTCGAATCCAAGCTTACCATACAGATACGCAGTATTTT. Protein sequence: CASSHLVGSRIQAYHTDTQYF.

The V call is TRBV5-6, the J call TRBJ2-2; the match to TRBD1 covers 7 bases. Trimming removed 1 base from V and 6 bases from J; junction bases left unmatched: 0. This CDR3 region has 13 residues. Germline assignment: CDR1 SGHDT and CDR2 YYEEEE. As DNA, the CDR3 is TGTGCCAGCAGCTTGAGGGGGCCCGGGGAGCTGTTTTTT. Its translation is CASSLRGPGELFF.